The rows below give T cell receptor beta chains drawn from one sample of a study of blood T cell repertoires in COVID-19. TCRdb keeps only in-frame clones here, not all; method: immunoSEQ multiplex PCR. The sample lists about 300,000 clones, around 89% occurring once. Material: peripheral blood. The receptors come from a woman aged 25 to 45 with COVID-19, enrolled during active disease. Both conserved end residues are part of each CDR3. Each record gives: clone size, J gene, V gene, D gene, CDR3 protein. The D gene is left open where the match is weak. The size entry is marked missing in some rows and otherwise reads once, few, many or a size class.

clone size: .
J gene: TRBJ2-3
V gene: TRBV7-9
D gene: .
CDR3 protein: CASSASAGPAQYF

clone size: .
J gene: TRBJ2-4
V gene: TRBV19
D gene: TRBD1
CDR3 protein: CASSRTGALWVQYF

clone size: .
J gene: TRBJ1-2
V gene: TRBV6-5
D gene: TRBD1
CDR3 protein: CASRAGTAYGYTF

clone size: .
J gene: TRBJ2-1
V gene: TRBV15
D gene: .
CDR3 protein: CATSTVSYNEQFF

clone size: .
J gene: TRBJ2-3
V gene: TRBV5-1
D gene: .
CDR3 protein: CASSSSQDKAIDTQYF

clone size: .
J gene: TRBJ1-4
V gene: TRBV6-6
D gene: .
CDR3 protein: CASSYFPGHEGEKLFF

clone size: once
J gene: TRBJ1-3
V gene: TRBV6-5
D gene: .
CDR3 protein: CASRGNLGNTIYF

clone size: .
J gene: TRBJ1-1
V gene: TRBV7-8
D gene: .
CDR3 protein: CASSSNHRGTGNTEAFF

clone size: .
J gene: TRBJ2-1
V gene: TRBV19
D gene: TRBD2
CDR3 protein: CASRGVYNEQFF

clone size: .
J gene: TRBJ2-1
V gene: TRBV27
D gene: .
CDR3 protein: CASSSAASSYNEQFF

clone size: .
J gene: TRBJ1-2
V gene: TRBV9
D gene: .
CDR3 protein: CASTFSGGVDGYTF

clone size: .
J gene: TRBJ2-3
V gene: TRBV18
D gene: .
CDR3 protein: CASSRRSQSTDTQYF

clone size: .
J gene: TRBJ2-5
V gene: TRBV14
D gene: .
CDR3 protein: CASSQCTGRETQYF

clone size: .
J gene: TRBJ1-3
V gene: TRBV27
D gene: .
CDR3 protein: CASSPTRGGNTIYF

clone size: once
J gene: TRBJ1-5
V gene: TRBV12-2
D gene: .
CDR3 protein: CASRTRQESYSNQPQHF

clone size: once
J gene: TRBJ1-1
V gene: TRBV4-1
D gene: .
CDR3 protein: CASSQEPQVEAFF

clone size: once
J gene: TRBJ1-1
V gene: TRBV6-5
D gene: .
CDR3 protein: CASSREGTEAFF

clone size: .
J gene: TRBJ1-4
V gene: TRBV21-1
D gene: .
CDR3 protein: CASTWGGKSEKLFF

clone size: .
J gene: TRBJ1-2
V gene: TRBV19
D gene: TRBD1
CDR3 protein: CASSPLGQGLLNYGYTF

clone size: once
J gene: TRBJ2-1
V gene: TRBV6-2/TRBV6-3
D gene: TRBD1
CDR3 protein: CASSSMTGSQFF